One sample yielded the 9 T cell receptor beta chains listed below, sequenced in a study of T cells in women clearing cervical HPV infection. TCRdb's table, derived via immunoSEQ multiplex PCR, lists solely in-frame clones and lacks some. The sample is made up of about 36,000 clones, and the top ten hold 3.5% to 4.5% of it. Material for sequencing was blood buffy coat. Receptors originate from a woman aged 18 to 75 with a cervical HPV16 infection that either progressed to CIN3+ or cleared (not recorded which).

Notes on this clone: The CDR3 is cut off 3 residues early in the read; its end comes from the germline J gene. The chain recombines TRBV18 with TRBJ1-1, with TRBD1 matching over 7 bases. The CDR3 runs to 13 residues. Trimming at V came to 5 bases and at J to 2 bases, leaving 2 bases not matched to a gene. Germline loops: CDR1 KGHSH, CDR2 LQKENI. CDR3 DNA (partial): TGTGCCAGCTCAGGAGGGGGCAACACTGAA. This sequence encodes CASSGGGNTE. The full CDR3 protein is CASSGGGNTEAFF.

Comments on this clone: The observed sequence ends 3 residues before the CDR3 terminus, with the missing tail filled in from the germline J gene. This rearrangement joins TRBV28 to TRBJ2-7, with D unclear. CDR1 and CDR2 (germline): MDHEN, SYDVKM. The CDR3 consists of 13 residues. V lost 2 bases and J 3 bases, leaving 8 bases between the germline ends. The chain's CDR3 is CASSLQQNYEQYF. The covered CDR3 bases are TGTGCCAGCAGTTTACAACAGAACTACGAG.

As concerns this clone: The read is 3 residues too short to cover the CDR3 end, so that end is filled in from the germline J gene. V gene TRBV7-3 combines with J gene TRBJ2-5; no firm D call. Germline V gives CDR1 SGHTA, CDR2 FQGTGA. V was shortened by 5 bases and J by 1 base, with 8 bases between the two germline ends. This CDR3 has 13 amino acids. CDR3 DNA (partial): TGTGCCAGCAGCCGCGAGATCCAAGAGACC. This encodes CASSREIQET. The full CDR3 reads CASSREIQETQYF.

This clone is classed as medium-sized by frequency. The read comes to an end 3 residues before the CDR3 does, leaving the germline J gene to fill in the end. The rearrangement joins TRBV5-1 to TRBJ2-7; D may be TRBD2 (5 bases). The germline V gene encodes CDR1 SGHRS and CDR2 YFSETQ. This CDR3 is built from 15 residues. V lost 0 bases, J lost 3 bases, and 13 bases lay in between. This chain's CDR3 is CASSLGGSGSYEQYF. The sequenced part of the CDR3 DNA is TGCGCCAGCAGCTTGGGCGGAAGCGGCAGCTACGAG.

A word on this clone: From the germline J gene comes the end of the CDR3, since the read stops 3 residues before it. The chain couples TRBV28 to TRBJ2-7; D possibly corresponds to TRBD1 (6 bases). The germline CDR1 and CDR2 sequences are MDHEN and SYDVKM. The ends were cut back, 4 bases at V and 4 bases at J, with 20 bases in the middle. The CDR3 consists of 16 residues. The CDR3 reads CASSSPSGQPKYEQYF. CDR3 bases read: TGTGCCAGCAGTTCTCCATCCGGACAGCCAAAATACGAG.

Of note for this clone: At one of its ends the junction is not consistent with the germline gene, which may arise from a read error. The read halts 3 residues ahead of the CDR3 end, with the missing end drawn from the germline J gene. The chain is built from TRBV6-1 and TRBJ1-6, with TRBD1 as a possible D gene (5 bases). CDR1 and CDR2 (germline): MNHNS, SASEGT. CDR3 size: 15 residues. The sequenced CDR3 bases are TGTGCCAGCAGGGAAGAGGGCCGGGAGGGGACACCC. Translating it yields CASREEGREGTP. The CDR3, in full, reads CASREEGREGTPLHF.

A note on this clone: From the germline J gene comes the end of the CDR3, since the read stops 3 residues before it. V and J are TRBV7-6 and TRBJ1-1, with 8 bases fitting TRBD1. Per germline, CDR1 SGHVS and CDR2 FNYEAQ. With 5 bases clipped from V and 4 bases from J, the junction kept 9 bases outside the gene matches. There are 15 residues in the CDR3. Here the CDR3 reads CASSEAGGGSTEAFF. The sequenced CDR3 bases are TGTGCCAGCAGCGAAGCAGGGGGCGGAAGCACTGAA.

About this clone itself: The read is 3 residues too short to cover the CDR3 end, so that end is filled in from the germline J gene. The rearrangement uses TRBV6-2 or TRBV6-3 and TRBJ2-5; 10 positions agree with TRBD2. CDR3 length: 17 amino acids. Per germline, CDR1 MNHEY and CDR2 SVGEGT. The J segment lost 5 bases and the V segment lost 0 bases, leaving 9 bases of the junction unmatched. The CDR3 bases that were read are TGTGCCAGCAGTTACTCGGTTAAGCGGGGGGGCCGGGAGACC. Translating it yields CASSYSVKRGGRET. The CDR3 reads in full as CASSYSVKRGGRETQYF.

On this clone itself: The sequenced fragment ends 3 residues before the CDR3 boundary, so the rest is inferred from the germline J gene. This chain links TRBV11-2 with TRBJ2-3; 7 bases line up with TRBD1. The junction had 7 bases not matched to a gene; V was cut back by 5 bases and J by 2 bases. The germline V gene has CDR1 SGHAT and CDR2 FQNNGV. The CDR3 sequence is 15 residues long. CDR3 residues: CASSPWDSTTDTQYF. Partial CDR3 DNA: TGTGCCAGCAGCCCTTGGGACAGTACCACAGATACG.